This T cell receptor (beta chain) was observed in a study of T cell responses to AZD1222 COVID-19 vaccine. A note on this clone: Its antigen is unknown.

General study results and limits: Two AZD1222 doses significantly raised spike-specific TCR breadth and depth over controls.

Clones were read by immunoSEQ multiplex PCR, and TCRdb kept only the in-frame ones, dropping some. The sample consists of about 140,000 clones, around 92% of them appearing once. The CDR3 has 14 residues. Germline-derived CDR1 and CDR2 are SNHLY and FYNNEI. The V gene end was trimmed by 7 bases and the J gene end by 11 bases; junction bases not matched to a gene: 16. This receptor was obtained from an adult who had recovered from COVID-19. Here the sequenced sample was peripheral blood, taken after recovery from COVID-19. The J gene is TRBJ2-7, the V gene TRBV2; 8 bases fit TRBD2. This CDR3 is CASKRETLLEGKYF. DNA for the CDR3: TGTGCCAGCAAGCGGGAGACCCTCCTGGAGGGCAAGTACTTC.